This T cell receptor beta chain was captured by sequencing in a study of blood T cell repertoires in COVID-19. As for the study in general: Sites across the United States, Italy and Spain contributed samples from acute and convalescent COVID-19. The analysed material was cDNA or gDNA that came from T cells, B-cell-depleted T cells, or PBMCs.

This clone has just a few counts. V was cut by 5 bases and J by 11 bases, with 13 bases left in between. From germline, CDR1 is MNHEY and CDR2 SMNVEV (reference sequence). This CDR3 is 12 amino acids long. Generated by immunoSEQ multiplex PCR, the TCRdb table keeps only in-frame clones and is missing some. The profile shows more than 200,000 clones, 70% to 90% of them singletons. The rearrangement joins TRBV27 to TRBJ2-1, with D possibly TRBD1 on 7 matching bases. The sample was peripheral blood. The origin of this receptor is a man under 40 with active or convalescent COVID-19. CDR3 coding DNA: TGTGCCAGCAGTACGCAGGGGGGACAGCAGTTCTTC. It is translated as CASSTQGGQQFF.